The TCR beta chain described here comes from a study of post-analysis software for immune sequencing data. General observations from the study: Patients used a handful of TRBV segments, including TRBV5-6, TRBV5-1 and TRBV20-1, more often than controls.

As to this clonotype: Antigen: not known.

Prepared libraries of TCR beta cDNA carried unique molecular identifiers. A single record per CDR3 protein comes from TCRdb applying MiXCR to the PCR reads. Counted here are more than 450,000 distinct CDR3 sequences, around 34% occurring once; the ten biggest clones make up around 6%. V lost 2 bases to trimming and J lost 1 base, with 14 bases between them. CDR3 length: 16 amino acids. Germline V lookup: CDR1 SGHAT, CDR2 FQNNGV. The chain couples TRBV11-2 to TRBJ1-1; a weak D match, TRBD1 (6 bases). This receptor was obtained from a girl aged 2-17 years with multiple sclerosis. The sequencing sample was made of blood. CDR3 DNA sequence: TGTGCCAGCAGCTTACATCGGGGGCAATCGAACACTGAAGCTTTCTTT. It codes for CASSLHRGQSNTEAFF. The variable domain in full, completed from reference TRBV11-2 and TRBJ1-1, reads EAGVAQSPRYKIIEKRQSVAFWCNPISGHATLYWYQQILGQGPKLLIQFQNNGVVDDSQLPKDRFSAERLKGVDSTLKIQPAKLEDSAVYLCASSLHRGQSNTEAFFGQGTRLTVV.